A single sample gave rise to the 20 T cell receptor beta chains below, sequenced in a study of T cell changes during pregnancy in multiple sclerosis. Assay: immunoSEQ multiplex PCR; the TCRdb copy retains only in-frame clones and omits some. The sample records 35,000 to 45,000 clones, 90% to 95% being singletons. This sample comprised CD4+ T cells from peripheral blood mononuclear cells, obtained in the second trimester of pregnancy. These receptors all come from a female donor in good health, enrolled as a control in a pregnancy study.

The rearrangement links TRBV18 to TRBJ2-5, with no clear D. The CDR3 has 13 amino acids. The germline V and J ends were trimmed by 4 bases and 1 base, with 7 bases remaining between them. CDR1 and CDR2 (germline): KGHSH, LQKENI. CDR3 bases: TGTGCCAGCTCACAACTGCCCCAAGAGACCCAGTACTTC. Translation: CASSQLPQETQYF.

This rearrangement joins TRBV20-1 to TRBJ2-5; 7 bases line up with TRBD2. The V segment lost 8 bases and the J segment 2 bases; nucleotides outside the gene matches: 2. From germline, CDR1 is DFQATT and CDR2 SNEGSKA (reference sequence). CDR3 length: 11 amino acids. The CDR3 protein is CSSGAQETQYF. The CDR3 DNA reads TGCAGTAGCGGGGCACAAGAGACCCAGTACTTC.

This chain connects TRBV5-6 to TRBJ2-5; TRBD2 aligns across 11 bases. This CDR3 spans 16 amino acids. J was trimmed by 4 bases and V by 1 base; bases with no gene match: 6. Looked up from germline, CDR1 is SGHDT and CDR2 is YYEEEE. For the CDR3, the DNA is TGTGCCAGCAGCTTGCAACTAGCGGGAGTGAGAGAGACCCAGTACTTC. It codes for CASSLQLAGVRETQYF. Full variable domain (outside the CDR3, taken from reference TRBV5-6 and TRBJ2-5): DAGVTQSPTHLIKTRGQQVTLRCSPKSGHDTVSWYQQALGQGPQFIFQYYEEEERQRGNFPDRFSGHQFPNYSSELNVNALLLGDSALYLCASSLQLAGVRETQYFGPGTRLLVL.

The V and J genes are TRBV7-8 and TRBJ2-2; maybe TRBD2 (6 bases). Germline lookup yields CDR1 SGHVS and CDR2 FQNEAQ. With 2 bases removed from V and 6 bases from J, the gap between germline ends came to 13 bases. This CDR3 comprises 15 residues. The CDR3 here is CASSLRRWGAGELFF. The CDR3 DNA reads TGTGCCAGCAGCTTAAGGAGGTGGGGGGCCGGGGAGCTGTTTTTT.

The chain carries TRBV5-1 and TRBJ2-4; maybe TRBD1 (6 bases). Per germline, CDR1 SGHRS and CDR2 YFSETQ. This CDR3 has 13 residues. V was shortened by 8 bases and J by 7 bases, with 16 bases between the two germline ends. The CDR3 bases are TGCGCCAGTTCCCCAGGGGCCGGGAACATTCAGTACTTC. Translating it yields CASSPGAGNIQYF. Supplemented by reference TRBV5-1 and TRBJ2-4, the full variable domain reads KAGVTQTPRYLIKTRGQQVTLSCSPISGHRSVSWYQQTPGQGLQFLFEYFSETQRNKGNFPGRFSGRQFSNSRSEMNVSTLELGDSALYLCASSPGAGNIQYFGAGTRLSVL.

For the CDR3, the DNA is TGTGCCAGACCTCAGGGGGCCGGTATTCAGCCCCAGCATTTT. Translated, it gives CARPQGAGIQPQHF. The chain carries TRBV6-1 and TRBJ1-5; 8 bases line up with TRBD1. Germline values: CDR1 MNHNS, CDR2 SASEGT. J lost 6 bases, V lost 9 bases, and 10 bases had no gene match. CDR3 size: 14 residues.

This rearrangement joins TRBV15 to TRBJ2-6; TRBD1 matches at 7 bases. Germline V gene data show CDR1 as LNHNV and CDR2 as YYDKDF (reference sequence). J gave up 0 bases and V 6 bases, and 8 bases lay outside the gene matches. The CDR3 totals 17 residues. DNA of the CDR3: TGTGCCACCAGTACAGGGGTCGTCGACTCTGGGGCCAACGTCCTGACTTTC. It codes for CATSTGVVDSGANVLTF.

The chain links TRBV27 to TRBJ1-1; 7 bases line up with TRBD1. The V and J ends lost 5 bases and 4 bases, in that order; junction bases with no gene match: 4. Per germline, CDR1 MNHEY and CDR2 SMNVEV (reference sequence). The CDR3 totals 13 residues. CDR3 amino acids: CASSPGQFTEAFF. CDR3 sequence (DNA): TGTGCCAGCAGTCCGGGACAGTTCACTGAAGCTTTCTTT.

The chain recombines TRBV13 with TRBJ2-5; the match to TRBD2 covers 8 bases. This CDR3 comprises 14 residues. The V gene end was trimmed by 2 bases and the J gene end by 3 bases; junction bases not matched to a gene: 2. Germline CDR1 and CDR2: PRHDT and FYEKMQ (reference sequence). The CDR3 protein is CASSLSLAEETQYF. CDR3 bases: TGTGCCAGCAGCTTATCACTAGCGGAAGAGACCCAGTACTTC.

This sequence joins TRBV6-6 and TRBJ1-5; D gene uncertain. With 2 bases removed from V and 5 bases from J, the gap between germline ends came to 7 bases. Looked up from germline, CDR1 is MNHNY and CDR2 is SVGAGI (reference sequence). The CDR3 has 13 amino acids. CDR3 coding DNA: TGTGCCAGCAGTTACAGGACTGATCAGCCCCAGCATTTT. Its translation: CASSYRTDQPQHF.

The chain has TRBV5-4 and TRBJ2-1; TRBD2 agrees at 8 bases. CDR3 length: 16 residues. V shed 1 base and J 4 bases; nucleotides not matched to a gene: 7. The germline V gene encodes CDR1 SGHNT and CDR2 YYREEE (reference sequence). CDR3 nucleotide sequence: TGTGCCAGCAGCTTGCCCCGCGGGGGGTCATACAATGAGCAGTTCTTC. It codes for CASSLPRGGSYNEQFF.

The CDR3 nucleotides are TGTGCCAGCAGTACAGGGGACGACACAGATACGCAGTATTTT. Protein sequence: CASSTGDDTDTQYF. The chain couples TRBV6-4 to TRBJ2-3; 7 bases are shared with TRBD1. Germline trimming cut 5 bases from V and 2 bases from J; bases unmatched to any gene: 4. CDR1 is MRHNA, CDR2 SNTAGT, per germline. CDR3 length equals 14 residues.

The CDR3 nucleotides are TGTGCCAGCCGGCCTGGGGGCAGGGCTAATCAGCCCCAGCATTTT. Translated, it gives CASRPGGRANQPQHF. The genes are TRBV28 and TRBJ1-5, with a tentative D call TRBD1 (6 bases). This CDR3 comprises 15 residues. Trimming took 8 bases from V and 4 from J, leaving 18 bases between them. Germline V gene data show CDR1 as MDHEN and CDR2 as SYDVKM.

The sample holds one count of this clone. The chain employs TRBV11-2 and TRBJ2-1; 9 nucleotides line up with TRBD2. Germline loops: CDR1 SGHAT, CDR2 FQNNGV. The CDR3 sequence is 15 residues long. V lost 5 bases, J lost 5 bases, and 7 bases stayed unmatched. The CDR3 loop is CASSNSGRGHNEQFF. The DNA for the CDR3 is TGTGCCAGCAGCAATAGCGGGAGAGGCCACAATGAGCAGTTCTTC. The variable domain in full, with the rest retrieved from reference TRBV11-2 and TRBJ2-1, is EAGVAQSPRYKIIEKRQSVAFWCNPISGHATLYWYQQILGQGPKLLIQFQNNGVVDDSQLPKDRFSAERLKGVDSTLKIQPAKLEDSAVYLCASSNSGRGHNEQFFGPGTRLTVL.

This chain joins TRBV6-1 and TRBJ1-3, with no clear D. The germline V gene has CDR1 MNHNS and CDR2 SASEGT. Trimming removed 5 bases at V and 2 bases at J, with 13 bases between. There are 15 residues in the CDR3. The CDR3 loop reads CASSSAGSTGNTIYF. CDR3 DNA: TGTGCCAGCAGTTCGGCCGGGTCCACTGGAAACACCATATATTTT.

This clone is a singleton in its sample. The genes are TRBV19 and TRBJ1-4; TRBD1 agrees at 7 bases. This CDR3 has 15 amino acids. Germline V gene sequence: CDR1 LNHDA, CDR2 SQIVND (reference sequence). The junction had 10 bases not matched to a gene; V was cut back by 5 bases and J by 7 bases. In DNA form, the CDR3 reads TGTGCCAGTAGTCCTACAGGGGCGCTACGTGAAAAACTGTTTTTT. Its protein product is CASSPTGALREKLFF.

This clone is a singleton in its sample. This chain uses TRBV9 with TRBJ1-1, with TRBD1 identical over 9 bases. The germline V gene has CDR1 SGDLS and CDR2 YYNGEE. Trimming took 2 bases from V and 1 from J; bases not matched to a gene: 12. This CDR3 region has 18 residues. As DNA, the CDR3 is TGTGCCAGCAGCGTGAGGGCCTACAGGGGGCAAGGGAACACTGAAGCTTTCTTT. Its translation is CASSVRAYRGQGNTEAFF.

This rearrangement joins TRBV18 to TRBJ2-7; 9 bases agree with TRBD2. Germline lookup yields CDR1 KGHSH and CDR2 LQKENI. The junction had 5 bases not matched to a gene; V was cut back by 2 bases and J by 3 bases. This CDR3 contains 15 residues. CDR3 nucleotide sequence: TGTGCCAGCTCACCAGCGGGAGGGCCCAGCTACGAGCAGTACTTC. It encodes CASSPAGGPSYEQYF. The full variable domain, rest sourced from reference TRBV18 and TRBJ2-7, is NAGVMQNPRHLVRRRGQEARLRCSPMKGHSHVYWYRQLPEEGLKFMVYLQKENIIDESGMPKERFSAEFPKEGPSILRIQQVVRGDSAAYFCASSPAGGPSYEQYFGPGTRLTVT.

This clone was seen just once. The chain uses TRBV7-2 and TRBJ2-7; 7 bases map to TRBD2. Trimming at V came to 0 bases and at J to 0 bases, leaving 8 bases not matched to a gene. CDR1 and CDR2 (germline): SGHTA, FQGNSA. This CDR3 is built from 17 residues. CDR3: CASSLAPGGRLSYEQYF. The DNA of the CDR3 is TGTGCCAGCAGCTTAGCCCCGGGAGGCCGCCTCTCCTACGAGCAGTACTTC.

This chain uses TRBV18 with TRBJ1-3; the match to TRBD1 covers 7 bases. J lost 2 bases, V lost 5 bases, and 6 bases had no gene match. This CDR3 has 15 residues. In germline, CDR1 is KGHSH, CDR2 LQKENI. CDR3 nucleotide sequence: TGTGCCAGCTCAGAAGGACAGGCTGCTGGAAACACCATATATTTT. Protein product: CASSEGQAAGNTIYF.